This T cell receptor beta chain was obtained from a study of cytomegalovirus exposure and HLA in healthy donors. Overall study findings and caveats: Later analysis showed TCR association rates varying by HLA locus, highest for DRB1 and lowest for HLA-C. It was assumed in the presence/absence analyses that sequencing depth was roughly uniform across donors.

This CDR3 region has 15 residues. Germline V gene data show CDR1 as SQVTM and CDR2 as ANQGSEA. The V gene end was trimmed by 1 base and the J gene end by 4 bases; junction bases not matched to a gene: 9. This clone was detected once. The target antigen is unknown. The primer mix had 60 Vbeta and 13 Jbeta primers. Libraries were prepared by immunoSEQ multiplex PCR; TCRdb keeps only in-frame clonotypes and omits some of them. Among around 67,000 clones listed, 60% to 80% were seen once. This chain joins TRBV29-1 and TRBJ2-7; 8 nucleotides line up with TRBD2. Sequencing was performed on PBMCs. This clonotype originated in a young woman in good health and CMV-seropositive. The CDR3: CSVEGASGHIYEQYF. CDR3 sequence (DNA): TGCAGCGTTGAAGGGGCTAGCGGGCATATTTACGAGCAGTACTTC.